What follows describes a single T cell receptor beta chain. Its antigen is not yet known. Base qualities are not provided; no much larger clone lies one nucleotide away. These data come from a study of blood T cell repertoires in COVID-19 (dated by TCRdb to 2018 to 2020). The study in broad terms: Samples from collaborators originated in the United States, Italy and Spain and spanned both the acute and convalescent phases of COVID-19. The samples were drawn from two sources: the first 160 participants of the ongoing ImmuneRACE study, and fewer than 1,500 subjects contributed by 6 global collaborators. Where available, HLA class I and class II types were obtained from metadata supplied by the sample provider rather than from assay-based typing. Deeply sampled blood TCRbeta repertoires from subjects exposed to, actively infected with, or recovered from COVID-19 were included in the dataset. The material from the prospective study consisted of cDNA or gDNA derived from T cells, B-cell-depleted T cells, or PBMCs. Nearly every sample came with metadata listing a de-identified subject ID, COVID-19 status, age in years and sex. The repertoires were released in a freely available public database meant as a resource for research on the immune response to SARS-CoV-2. On the study overall, not on this receptor specifically: How much clinical and demographic metadata was included differed by source and by participant, and the metadata was provided uncurated.

Whole blood was collected in K2EDTA tubes by collaborating institutions according to the institutions' own protocols. For TCRbeta analysis, collaborators shipped samples as frozen whole blood, isolated PBMCs, or DNA extracted from either of those sample types. TCRbeta CDR3 regions were amplified from genomic DNA by means of the immunoSEQ Assay, a bias-controlled multiplex PCR. On the study's bioinformatics: The number of nucleated cells in each sample was estimated by amplification of reference gene primers within the assay. Sequence reads were collapsed and filtered to measure the absolute abundance of every unique TCRbeta CDR3 rearrangement. Productive Simpson clonality was computed per sample as the square root of Simpson's diversity index over productive rearrangements. In its TCRdb copy, this immuneACCESS table keeps in-frame sequences only and misses some clones. Where compared with another copy, unresolved V genes explain less than half of these, and the others have no known cause. The DNA was the basis for D and trimming; V, J and clone size are from that table. The sample table holds around 260,000 clones, of which 75% to 90% were seen once. Clones ranked in the top ten supply approximately 0.84% of the sample.

After removal of 3 bases from V and 3 bases from J, the junction retains 8 bases not matched to a gene. The cysteine opens and the phenylalanine closes a CDR3 of 16 amino acids. The only DNA kept is the CDR3, 48 bases in frame from the first base. CDR1 and CDR2 were assigned from the germline V gene as MDHEN and SYDVKM. Material for sequencing was peripheral blood. The V and J genes are TRBV28 and TRBJ2-7; 10 nucleotides in the junction match TRBD2. The receptor was derived from a man aged 25-40 years with acute or convalescent COVID-19. The nucleotide sequence reads as follows: TGTGCCAGCAGTTTGGCTAGCGGGAGTATTGGCTACGAGCAGTACTTC. Translation gives CASSLASGSIGYEQYF.